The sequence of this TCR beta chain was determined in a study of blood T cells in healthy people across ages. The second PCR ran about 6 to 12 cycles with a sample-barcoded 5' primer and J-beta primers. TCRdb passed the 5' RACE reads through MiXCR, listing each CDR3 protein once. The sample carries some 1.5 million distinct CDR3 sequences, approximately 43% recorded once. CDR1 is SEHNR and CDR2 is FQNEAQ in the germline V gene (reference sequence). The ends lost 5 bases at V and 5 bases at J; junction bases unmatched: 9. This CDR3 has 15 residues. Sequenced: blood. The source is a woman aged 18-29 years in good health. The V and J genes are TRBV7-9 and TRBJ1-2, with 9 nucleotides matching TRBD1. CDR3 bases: TGTGCCAGCAGCCCTCCGGGACAGGGCCATTATGGCTACACCTTC. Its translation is CASSPPGQGHYGYTF.